This passage covers 4 T cell receptor beta chains from one sample sequenced in a study of blood T cell repertoires in COVID-19. The table came from immunoSEQ multiplex PCR; TCRdb's copy has only in-frame clones and leaves some out. The table shows 250,000 or so clones, with 80% to 90% occurring only once. Input material: PBMCs or T cells enriched from blood (not recorded which). These receptors came from a woman aged 50 to 65 who had been exposed to COVID-19.

The chain is built from TRBV28 and TRBJ1-5; TRBD1 is a possible D gene (5 bases). The CDR3 spans 15 residues. Deletions cut 3 bases from V and 4 bases from J, with 13 bases between. Per the germline V gene, CDR1 is MDHEN and CDR2 is SYDVKM. The CDR3: CASSLPPGLNQPQHF. In DNA, the CDR3 is TGTGCCAGCAGTTTGCCCCCAGGGCTGAATCAGCCCCAGCATTTT.

This clone was recorded a few times. The chain couples TRBV5-1 to TRBJ2-7, with 10 bases matching TRBD1. The ends lost 4 bases at V and 5 bases at J; junction bases unmatched: 6. CDR1 is SGHRS and CDR2 is YFSETQ in the germline V gene. The CDR3 has 14 residues. As DNA, the CDR3 is TGCGCCAGCAGCCCCGGGACAGGGGTCAACGAGCAGTACTTC. Its translation is CASSPGTGVNEQYF.

The genes are TRBV24-1 and TRBJ1-1; TRBD1 is a possible D gene (5 bases). Germline CDR1 and CDR2: KGHDR and SFDVKD. V was trimmed by 4 bases and J by 1 base, leaving 9 bases between them. The CDR3 covers 14 residues. DNA of the CDR3: TGTGCCACCAGTGAGGGGGGACCGAACACTGAAGCTTTCTTT. Its protein is CATSEGGPNTEAFF.

This clone came up once. The chain combines TRBV27 with TRBJ2-7; tentative D call: TRBD2 (7 bases). CDR1 and CDR2 from the germline V gene are MNHEY and SMNVEV (reference sequence). Trimming took 2 bases from V and 5 from J, leaving 19 bases between them. CDR3 length equals 16 residues. The CDR3 DNA reads as TGTGCCAGCAGTTTAGCTTGGGGGGGGCCTAGGAACGAGCAGTACTTC. Translated, it gives CASSLAWGGPRNEQYF.